The entry below describes one T cell receptor (beta chain). The antigen is not known. Treatment-naive patients with stable or active relapsing-remitting disease were the multiple sclerosis controls. The germline V gene has CDR1 SEHNR and CDR2 FQNEAQ (reference sequence). CDR3 length: 16 residues. The ends lost 0 bases at V and 2 bases at J; junction bases unmatched: 4. This record belongs to a study of CD8 T cells in Susac syndrome. Study conclusions and caveats: Only a relatively small number of individuals were included in the TCR sequencing and HLA analysis.

After extraction with the RNeasy kit, roughly 0.5 to 1 ug of the RNA was reverse transcribed using random hexamers. TCRdb passed the immunoSEQ multiplex PCR reads through MiXCR, listing each CDR3 protein once. The table shows just over 150,000 distinct CDR3 sequences, with 85% to 95% occurring only once. This TCR derives from a human donor with multiple sclerosis. The gene calls are TRBV7-9 and TRBJ1-3; TRBD1 aligns across 7 bases. Sequenced: CD8+ T cells from PBMCs. CDR3 nucleotide sequence: TGTGCCAGCAGCTTAGCCCAGACAGGGCCTGGAAACACCATATATTTT. This translates into CASSLAQTGPGNTIYF.